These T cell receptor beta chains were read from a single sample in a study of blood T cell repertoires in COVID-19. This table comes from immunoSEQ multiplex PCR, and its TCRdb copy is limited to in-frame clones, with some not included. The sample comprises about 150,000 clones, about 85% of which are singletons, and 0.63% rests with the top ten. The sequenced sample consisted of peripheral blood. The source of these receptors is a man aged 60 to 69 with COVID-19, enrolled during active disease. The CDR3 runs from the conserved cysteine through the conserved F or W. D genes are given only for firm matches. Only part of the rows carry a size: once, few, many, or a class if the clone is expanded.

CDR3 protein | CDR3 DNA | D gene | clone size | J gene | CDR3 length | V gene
CASSSETGGVSPLHF | TGTGCCAGCTCATCTGAGACAGGGGGCGTATCACCCCTCCACTTT | TRBD1 | . | TRBJ1-6 | 15 | TRBV18
CASSLLDSSGTQYF | TGTGCCAGCAGCTTACTAGACTCCTCGGGTACGCAGTATTTT | . | . | TRBJ2-3 | 14 | TRBV11-2
CASRATGDVANEKLFF | TGCGCCAGCAGGGCCACGGGGGATGTTGCTAATGAAAAACTGTTTTTT | . | . | TRBJ1-4 | 16 | TRBV5-1
CASSWPGNEAFF | TGTGCCAGCAGCTGGCCAGGCAATGAAGCTTTCTTT | . | . | TRBJ1-1 | 12 | TRBV7-9
CASSLDSRSYRTEGGYTF | TGTGCCAGCAGCTTAGATAGTCGGTCCTACCGGACTGAGGGTGGCTACACCTTC | . | . | TRBJ1-2 | 18 | TRBV7-2
CASSEGQPAYEQYF | TGTGCCAGCAGTGAAGGACAGCCAGCCTACGAGCAGTACTTC | . | . | TRBJ2-7 | 14 | TRBV2
CASSLSASGGLGYNEQFF | TGTGCCAGCAGCTTATCTGCTAGCGGGGGTTTGGGGTACAATGAGCAGTTCTTC | TRBD2 | . | TRBJ2-1 | 18 | TRBV7-3
CSVRTDNYGYTF | TGCAGCGTCCGTACAGATAACTATGGCTACACCTTC | . | . | TRBJ1-2 | 12 | TRBV29-1
CSVVLTGVYSNQPQHF | TGCAGCGTTGTCTTGACAGGAGTTTATAGCAATCAGCCCCAGCATTTT | . | once | TRBJ1-5 | 16 | TRBV29-1
CASSGPITVNSPLHF | TGTGCCAGCAGTGGCCCTATTACAGTAAATTCACCCCTCCACTTT | . | . | TRBJ1-6 | 15 | TRBV6-4
CASSTRTERTDTQYF | TGTGCCAGCAGCACCCGGACAGAGCGCACAGATACGCAGTATTTT | . | . | TRBJ2-3 | 15 | TRBV3-1/TRBV3-2
CASSSGLVREYEQYF | TGTGCCAGCAGCTCGGGACTAGTGAGGGAGTACGAGCAGTACTTC | TRBD2 | . | TRBJ2-7 | 15 | TRBV5-5
CASSPPAGTGVSYEQYF | TGTGCCAGCTCACCACCAGCCGGGACAGGGGTCTCCTACGAGCAGTACTTC | TRBD1 | once | TRBJ2-7 | 17 | TRBV18
CASSTGQNNSPLHF | TGTGCCAGCAGCACGGGACAGAATAATTCACCCCTCCACTTT | TRBD1 | . | TRBJ1-6 | 14 | TRBV13
CAWMGAISTDTQYF | TGTGCCTGGATGGGGGCCATCAGCACAGATACGCAGTATTTT | . | . | TRBJ2-3 | 14 | TRBV30
CASSLTGGLAQHF | TGTGCCAGCAGCTTAACGGGAGGGTTGGCCCAGCATTTT | . | once | TRBJ1-5 | 13 | TRBV7-3
CASSPGTGVTNEKLFF | TGTGCCAGTAGTCCGGGGACAGGGGTAACTAATGAAAAACTGTTTTTT | TRBD1 | . | TRBJ1-4 | 16 | TRBV19
CASSSTGGYTF | TGTGCCAGCAGCTCCACAGGGGGGTACACCTTC | TRBD1 | . | TRBJ1-2 | 11 | TRBV7-2